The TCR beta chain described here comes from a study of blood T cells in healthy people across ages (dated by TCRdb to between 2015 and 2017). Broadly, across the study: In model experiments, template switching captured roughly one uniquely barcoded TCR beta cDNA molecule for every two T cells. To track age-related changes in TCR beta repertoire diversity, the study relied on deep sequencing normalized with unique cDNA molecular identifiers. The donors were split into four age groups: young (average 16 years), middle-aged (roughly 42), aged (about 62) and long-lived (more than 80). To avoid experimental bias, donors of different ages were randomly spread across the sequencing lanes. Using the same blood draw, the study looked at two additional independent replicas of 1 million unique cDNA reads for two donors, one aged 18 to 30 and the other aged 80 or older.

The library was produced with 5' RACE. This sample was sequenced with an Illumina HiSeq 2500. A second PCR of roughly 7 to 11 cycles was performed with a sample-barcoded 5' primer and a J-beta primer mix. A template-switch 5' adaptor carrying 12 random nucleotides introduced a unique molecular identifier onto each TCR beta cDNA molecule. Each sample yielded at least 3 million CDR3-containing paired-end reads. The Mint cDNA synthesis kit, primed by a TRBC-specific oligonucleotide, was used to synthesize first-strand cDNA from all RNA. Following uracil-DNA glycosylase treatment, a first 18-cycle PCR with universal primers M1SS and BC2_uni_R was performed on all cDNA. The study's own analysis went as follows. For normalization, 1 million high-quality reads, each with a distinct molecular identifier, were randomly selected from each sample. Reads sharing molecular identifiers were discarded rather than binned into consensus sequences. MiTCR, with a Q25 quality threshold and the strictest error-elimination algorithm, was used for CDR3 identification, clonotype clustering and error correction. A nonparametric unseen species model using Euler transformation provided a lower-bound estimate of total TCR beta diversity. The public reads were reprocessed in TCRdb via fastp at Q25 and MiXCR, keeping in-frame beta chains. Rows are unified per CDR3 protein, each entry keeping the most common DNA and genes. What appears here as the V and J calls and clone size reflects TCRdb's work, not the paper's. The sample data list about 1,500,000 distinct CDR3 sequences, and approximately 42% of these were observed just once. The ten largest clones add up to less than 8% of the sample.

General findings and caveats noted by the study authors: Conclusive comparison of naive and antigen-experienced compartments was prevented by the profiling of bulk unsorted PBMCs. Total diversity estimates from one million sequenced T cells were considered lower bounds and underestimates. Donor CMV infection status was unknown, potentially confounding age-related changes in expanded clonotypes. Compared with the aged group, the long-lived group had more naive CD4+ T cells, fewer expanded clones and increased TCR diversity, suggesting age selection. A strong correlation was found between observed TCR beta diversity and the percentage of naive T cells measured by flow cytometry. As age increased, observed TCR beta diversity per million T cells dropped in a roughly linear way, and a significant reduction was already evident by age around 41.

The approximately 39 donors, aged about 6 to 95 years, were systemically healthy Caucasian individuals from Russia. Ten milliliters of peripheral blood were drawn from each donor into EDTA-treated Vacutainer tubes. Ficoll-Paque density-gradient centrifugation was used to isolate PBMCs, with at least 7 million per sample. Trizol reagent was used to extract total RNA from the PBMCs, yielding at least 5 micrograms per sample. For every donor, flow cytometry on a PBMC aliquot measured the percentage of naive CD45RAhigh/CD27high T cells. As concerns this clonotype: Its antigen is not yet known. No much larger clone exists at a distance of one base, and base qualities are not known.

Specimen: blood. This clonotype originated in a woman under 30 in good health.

The CDR3 reads CASSVGAKEKLFF. The bases read TGTGCCAGCAGTGTAGGGGCAAAGGAAAAACTGTTTTTT. The chain uses TRBV2 and TRBJ1-4, and TRBD1 may be the D gene, going by 5 matching bases. The germline V gene provides CDR1 SNHLY and CDR2 FYNNEI. Measured from the cysteine to the phenylalanine, the CDR3 is 13 residues long. Only CDR3 DNA remains: 39 bases, in frame from the first base. V lost 4 bases and J lost 8 bases; the stretch between them is 11 bases long.